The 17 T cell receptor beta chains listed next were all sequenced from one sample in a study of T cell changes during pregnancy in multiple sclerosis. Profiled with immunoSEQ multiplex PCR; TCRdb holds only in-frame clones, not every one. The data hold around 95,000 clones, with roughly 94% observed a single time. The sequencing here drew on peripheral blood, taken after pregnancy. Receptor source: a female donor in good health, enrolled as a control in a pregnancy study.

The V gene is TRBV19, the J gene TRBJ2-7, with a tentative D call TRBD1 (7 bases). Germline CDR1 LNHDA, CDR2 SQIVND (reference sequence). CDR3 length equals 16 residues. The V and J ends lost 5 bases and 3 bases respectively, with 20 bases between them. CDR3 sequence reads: CASSPVGQGGGYEQYF. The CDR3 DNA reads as TGTGCCAGTAGTCCCGTGGGGCAGGGGGGAGGCTACGAGCAGTACTTC.

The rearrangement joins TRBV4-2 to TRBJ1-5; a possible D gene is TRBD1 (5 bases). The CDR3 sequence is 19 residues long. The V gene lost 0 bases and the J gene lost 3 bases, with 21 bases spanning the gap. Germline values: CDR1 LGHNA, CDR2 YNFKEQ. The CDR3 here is CASSQESLVAGRINQPQHF. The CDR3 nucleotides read TGTGCCAGCAGCCAAGAGAGTTTAGTTGCAGGGCGAATCAATCAGCCCCAGCATTTT.

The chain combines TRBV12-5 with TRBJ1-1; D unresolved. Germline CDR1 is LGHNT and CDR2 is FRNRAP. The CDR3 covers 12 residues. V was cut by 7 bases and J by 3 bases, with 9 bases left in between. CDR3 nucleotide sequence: TGTGCTAGTGCCCGAGAGTACACTGAAGCTTTCTTT. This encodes CASAREYTEAFF.

In DNA form, the CDR3 reads TGTGCGAGCGGGGGCCGTAATGAAAAACTGTTTTTT. This gives the protein CASGGRNEKLFF. The J gene is TRBJ1-4, the V gene TRBV28; perhaps TRBD1 as D (6 bases). Germline-derived CDR1 and CDR2 are MDHEN and SYDVKM. The CDR3 totals 12 residues.

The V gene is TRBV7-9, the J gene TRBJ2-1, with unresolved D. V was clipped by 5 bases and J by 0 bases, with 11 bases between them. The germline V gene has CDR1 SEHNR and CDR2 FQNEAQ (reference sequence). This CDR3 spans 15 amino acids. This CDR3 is CASSPKYSSYNEQFF. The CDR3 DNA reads TGTGCCAGCAGCCCGAAGTATAGCTCCTACAATGAGCAGTTCTTC.

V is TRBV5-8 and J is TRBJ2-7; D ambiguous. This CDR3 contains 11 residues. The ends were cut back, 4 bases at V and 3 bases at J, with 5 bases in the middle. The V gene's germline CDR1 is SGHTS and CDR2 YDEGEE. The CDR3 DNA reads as TGTGCCAGCAGCCTCGGCTACGAGCAGTACTTC. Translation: CASSLGYEQYF.

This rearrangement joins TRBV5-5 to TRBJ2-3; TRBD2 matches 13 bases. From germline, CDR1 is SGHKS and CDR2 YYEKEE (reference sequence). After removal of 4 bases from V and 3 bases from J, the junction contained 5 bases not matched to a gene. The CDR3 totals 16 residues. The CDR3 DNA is TGTGCCAGCAGCCCTGGACTAGCGGGAGATACAGATACGCAGTATTTT. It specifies CASSPGLAGDTDTQYF.

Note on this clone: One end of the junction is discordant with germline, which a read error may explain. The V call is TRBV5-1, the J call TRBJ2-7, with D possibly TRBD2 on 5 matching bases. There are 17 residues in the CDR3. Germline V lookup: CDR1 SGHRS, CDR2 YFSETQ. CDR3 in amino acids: CASSLGVPGSLYEQSNF. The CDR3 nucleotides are TGCGCCAGCAGCTTGGGAGTCCCGGGGAGCTTGTACGAGCAGTCGAACTTC.

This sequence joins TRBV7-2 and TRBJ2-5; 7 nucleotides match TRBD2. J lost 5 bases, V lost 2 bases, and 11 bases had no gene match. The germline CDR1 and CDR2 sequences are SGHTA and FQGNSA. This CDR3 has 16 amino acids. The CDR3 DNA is TGTGCCAGCAGCTTAAGTCGGGGAGGGACGGGGGAGACCCAGTACTTC. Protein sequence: CASSLSRGGTGETQYF.

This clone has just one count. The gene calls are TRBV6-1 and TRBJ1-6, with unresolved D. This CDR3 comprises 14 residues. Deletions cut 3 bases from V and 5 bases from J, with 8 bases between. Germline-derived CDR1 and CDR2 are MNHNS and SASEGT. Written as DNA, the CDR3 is TGTGCCAGCAGTGACAGGCTGAATAATTCACCCCTCCACTTT. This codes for CASSDRLNNSPLHF.

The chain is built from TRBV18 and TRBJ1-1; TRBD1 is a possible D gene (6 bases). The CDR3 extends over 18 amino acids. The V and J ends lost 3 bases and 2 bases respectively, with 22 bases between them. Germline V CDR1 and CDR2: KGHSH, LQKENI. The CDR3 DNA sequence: TGTGCCAGCTCACCCGTAATGGGGGCAGGGGCCCTCAACACTGAAGCTTTCTTT. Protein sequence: CASSPVMGAGALNTEAFF. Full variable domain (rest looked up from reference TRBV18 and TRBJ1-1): NAGVMQNPRHLVRRRGQEARLRCSPMKGHSHVYWYRQLPEEGLKFMVYLQKENIIDESGMPKERFSAEFPKEGPSILRIQQVVRGDSAAYFCASSPVMGAGALNTEAFFGQGTRLTVV.

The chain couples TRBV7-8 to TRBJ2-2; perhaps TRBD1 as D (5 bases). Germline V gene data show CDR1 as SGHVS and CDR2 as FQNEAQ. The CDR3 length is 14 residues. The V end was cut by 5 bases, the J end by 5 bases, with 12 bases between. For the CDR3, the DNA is TGTGCCAGCAGCATCGCCCCAGGGACCGGGGAGCTGTTTTTT. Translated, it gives CASSIAPGTGELFF. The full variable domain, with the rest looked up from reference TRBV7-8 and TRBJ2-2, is GAGVSQSPRYKVAKRGQDVALRCDPISGHVSLFWYQQALGQGPEFLTYFQNEAQLDKSGLPSDRFFAERPEGSVSTLKIQRTQQEDSAVYLCASSIAPGTGELFFGEGSRLTVL.

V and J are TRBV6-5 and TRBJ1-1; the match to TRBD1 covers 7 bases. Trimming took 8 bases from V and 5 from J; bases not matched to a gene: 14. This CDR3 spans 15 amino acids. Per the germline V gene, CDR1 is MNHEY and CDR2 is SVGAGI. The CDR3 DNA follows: TGTGCCAGCTCCCTCAGCGCGACAGGGTGGACTGAAGCTTTCTTT. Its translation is CASSLSATGWTEAFF.

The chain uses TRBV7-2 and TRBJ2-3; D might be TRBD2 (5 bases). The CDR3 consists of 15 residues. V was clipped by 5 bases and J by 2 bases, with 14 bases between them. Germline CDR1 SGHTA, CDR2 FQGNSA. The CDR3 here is CASSQRYSLTDTQYF. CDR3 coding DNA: TGTGCCAGCAGCCAGCGGTATTCGCTCACAGATACGCAGTATTTT.

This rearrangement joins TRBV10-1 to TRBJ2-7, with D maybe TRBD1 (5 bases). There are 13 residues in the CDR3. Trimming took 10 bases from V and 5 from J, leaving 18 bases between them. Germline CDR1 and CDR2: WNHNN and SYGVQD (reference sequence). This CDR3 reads CATATRTGHEQYF. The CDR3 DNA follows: TGCGCCACCGCCACCCGTACAGGTCACGAGCAGTACTTC.

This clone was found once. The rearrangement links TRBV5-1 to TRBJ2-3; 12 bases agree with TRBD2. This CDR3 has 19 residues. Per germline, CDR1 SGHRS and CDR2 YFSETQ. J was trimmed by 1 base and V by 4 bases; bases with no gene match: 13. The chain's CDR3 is CASSLLAGGPSWGTDTQYF. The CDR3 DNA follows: TGCGCCAGCAGCCTGCTAGCGGGAGGGCCGAGTTGGGGCACAGATACGCAGTATTTT.

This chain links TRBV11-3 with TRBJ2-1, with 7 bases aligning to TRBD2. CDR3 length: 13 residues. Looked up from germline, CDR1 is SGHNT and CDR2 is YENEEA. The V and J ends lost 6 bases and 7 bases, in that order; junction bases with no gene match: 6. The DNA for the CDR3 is TGTGCCAGCAGTCTGGACGGGGGGAATGAGCAGTTCTTC. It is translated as CASSLDGGNEQFF.